Listed below are T cell receptor beta chains from one sample, sequenced in a study of blood T cell repertoires in COVID-19. Clones were sequenced by immunoSEQ multiplex PCR, and TCRdb holds only the in-frame ones, with some missing. The sample lists roughly 360,000 clones; over 65% were seen once. The specimen was peripheral blood. The source of these receptors is a human donor with acute or convalescent COVID-19. The donor label of this sample is uncertain. CDR3s include the opening cysteine and the closing phenylalanine or tryptophan. A D gene is named only where the DNA matches it firmly. Not all rows give a size; the values are once, few, many and, for expanded clones, a class.

>TRBD1|once|TRBV27|TRBJ2-1
TGTGCCAGCAGTGAGATTGGGGACAGGGTCGGTGAGCAGTTCTTC
CASSEIGDRVGEQFF
>-|many|TRBV2|TRBJ1-1
TGTGCCAGCAGTGAAGCTTCGGGAGCCACTACTGAAGCTTTCTTT
CASSEASGATTEAFF
>TRBD1|-|TRBV18|TRBJ2-3
TGTGCCAGCTCACGCGACCGGGACAGGGGTGATACGCAGTATTTT
CASSRDRDRGDTQYF
>-|once|TRBV11-2|TRBJ1-6
TGTGCCAGCAGCTTATCAGATAATAATTCACCCCTCCACTTT
CASSLSDNNSPLHF
>TRBD2|-|TRBV18|TRBJ2-2
TGTGCCAGCTCACCGCTGACTAGCGGGAGTAGCTTCGGCACCGGGGAGCTGTTTTTT
CASSPLTSGSSFGTGELFF
>TRBD2|-|TRBV3-1/TRBV3-2|TRBJ2-5
TGTGCCAGCAGCCCCTCTAGCGGGCCTCTTCAAGAGACCCAGTACTTC
CASSPSSGPLQETQYF
>-|-|TRBV20-1|TRBJ2-5
TGCAGTGTCAAGCCCGCGGGGACCCAGTACTTC
CSVKPAGTQYF
>TRBD1|-|TRBV27|TRBJ1-2
TGTGCCAGCAGTTTCCGGACAGGTTCGTCTGGCTACACCTTC
CASSFRTGSSGYTF
>-|-|TRBV7-6|TRBJ1-4
TGTGCCAGCAGCTTAGTCACGTCGGGGGGACCAACCGAAAAACTGTTTTTT
CASSLVTSGGPTEKLFF
>-|-|TRBV4-1|TRBJ2-1
TGCGCCAGCAGCCAGCAAACTACGTACAATGAGCAGTTCTTC
CASSQQTTYNEQFF
>-|-|TRBV19|TRBJ2-3
TGTGCCACTAGTAGGCAGCGCGCAGATACGCAGTATTTT
CATSRQRADTQYF
>-|-|TRBV5-6|TRBJ1-5
TGTGCCAGCAGCTCAGGGTGGGGGGATCAGCCCCAGCATTTT
CASSSGWGDQPQHF
>-|-|TRBV6-1|TRBJ1-2
TGTGCCAGCAGTGATCTATGGGTTTCGACAGGCGCGTACAAGAACTATGGCTACACCTTC
CASSDLWVSTGAYKNYGYTF
>-|-|TRBV5-4|TRBJ1-2
TGTGCCAGCAGCTTGGCCCACCGGGATTATGGCTACACCTTC
CASSLAHRDYGYTF
>-|-|TRBV7-9|TRBJ1-3
TGTGCCAGCAGCTCGCCTCGCTTAGGACAGAGTTTCGGAAACACCATATATTTT
CASSSPRLGQSFGNTIYF
>-|-|TRBV5-1|TRBJ1-2
TGCGCCAGCAGCTTGGCTGGACAGCAAAACTATGGCTACACCTTC
CASSLAGQQNYGYTF
>TRBD1|-|TRBV28|TRBJ1-5
TGTGCCAGCAGACCAGGGGGCGCTTTTATTCAGCCCCAGCATTTT
CASRPGGAFIQPQHF
>-|-|TRBV15|TRBJ2-1
TGTGCCACCAGTCTAGGTCAGGGCCTCACCTACAATGAGCAGTTCTTC
CATSLGQGLTYNEQFF
>-|-|TRBV6-5|TRBJ2-7
TGTGCCAGCTGGCCCGGGGGTGTCTCCTACGAGCAGTACTTC
CASWPGGVSYEQYF
>-|once|TRBV7-8|TRBJ1-3
TGTGCCAGCAGCTTTGGGGCCCCCTCTGGAAACACCATATATTTT
CASSFGAPSGNTIYF
>TRBD1|-|TRBV30|TRBJ1-1
TGTGCCTGGAGTGTAGGATGGGGACAGACGAACACTGAAGCTTTCTTT
CAWSVGWGQTNTEAFF
>-|-|TRBV14|TRBJ1-1
TGTGCCAGCAGCCAACCGGGAAGGAACACTGAAGCTTTCTTT
CASSQPGRNTEAFF
>-|once|TRBV29-1|TRBJ2-3
TGCAGCGTTGGGACTACTGGCACAGATACGCAGTATTTT
CSVGTTGTDTQYF
>-|-|TRBV18|TRBJ1-5
TGTGCCAGCTCACCTATCGGGGTTCGCAATCAGCCCCAGCATTTT
CASSPIGVRNQPQHF
>-|-|TRBV5-6|TRBJ1-2
TGTGCCAGCAGTCAGGGGAACTATGGCTACACCTTC
CASSQGNYGYTF
>TRBD1|-|TRBV3-1/TRBV3-2|TRBJ1-2
TGTGCCAGCAGCCGGGGACAGGTACAATATGGCTACACCTTC
CASSRGQVQYGYTF
>TRBD1|once|TRBV7-2|TRBJ2-1
TGTGCCAGCAGCTTAGCGAGATTAACAGGGGGTGAGCAGTTCTTC
CASSLARLTGGEQFF
>-|-|TRBV7-2|TRBJ1-2
TGTGCCAGCAGCTTAGCGGCCCCCGGGGGCTACACCTTC
CASSLAAPGGYTF
>-|-|TRBV10-3|TRBJ1-6
TGTGCCATCAGTGACTCCAGTTTTTCACCCCTCCACTTT
CAISDSSFSPLHF
>-|-|TRBV7-2|TRBJ2-1
TGTGCCAGCAGCTTGGTACCTAGCACTGAGCAGTTCTTC
CASSLVPSTEQFF
>-|few|TRBV11-2|TRBJ1-6
TGTGCCAGCAGCTCCTGGACGGGGAATTCACCCCTCCACTTT
CASSSWTGNSPLHF
>TRBD2|-|TRBV6-2/TRBV6-3|TRBJ2-1
TGTGCCAGCAGTTACGGGGGGACTAGCGGTTACAATGAGCAGTTCTTC
CASSYGGTSGYNEQFF
>-|few|TRBV5-4|TRBJ2-7
TGTGCCAGCAGCTTGGGGCAGGAATACGAGCAGTACTTC
CASSLGQEYEQYF
>TRBD1|-|TRBV9|TRBJ1-1
TGTGCCAGCAGCGAGAAGACAGGGGGCAAGACTGAAGCTTTCTTT
CASSEKTGGKTEAFF
>-|many|TRBV5-1|TRBJ2-1
TGCGCCAGCAGCTTGGCAATGGGGAGCAATGAGCAGTTCTTC
CASSLAMGSNEQFF
>TRBD1|-|TRBV10-2|TRBJ1-1
TGCGCCAGCAGACCGACAGGGCAACTCGTGAACACTGAAGCTTTCTTT
CASRPTGQLVNTEAFF
>TRBD1|-|TRBV6-5|TRBJ2-7
TGTGCCAGCAGAATGGGGGACAGAGCCTACGAGCAGTACTTC
CASRMGDRAYEQYF